This TCR beta chain was captured by sequencing in a study of human T cells and chemical hapten exposure (dated by TCRdb to the early 2020s). Study-wide context: Libraries were combined into a pool for sequencing, and differences in TCR yield between samples came mainly from small differences in library volumes within the pool. From each blood RNA sample, both TCR alpha and TCR beta chains were sequenced. The study tracked peripheral blood TCR repertoire changes in vivo during primary and secondary sensitization to the hapten diphenylcyclopropenone (DPC) in alopecia patients.

This clonotype was observed a handful of times. This receptor's antigen is unknown. No clone much larger than this one lies a single base away; base qualities are absent. The CDR3 has 14 amino acids, counting the end cysteine and phenylalanine. Only CDR3 DNA is held: 42 bases, read in frame from base 1. V is clipped by 2 bases and J by 6 bases, and the sequence between their germline boundaries is 10 bases long. Sequences MGHDK (CDR1) and SYGVNS (CDR2) are obtained from the germline V gene. Points the paper makes about the study in general: Repeated subsampling changed both the strength of the expansion versus patch-test correlation and the threshold at which the correlation became significant. DPC sensitization did not change the number of TCRs with a frequency above 1 in 1000, and there was no evidence of changes in global repertoire structure.

What this sample's time point label stands for: healthy volunteer bleed at 6 weeks. Total RNA was isolated from unfractionated whole blood collected in Tempus Blood RNA tubes. As TCR sequencing controls, about five healthy volunteers were used, with blood taken at day 0, 2 weeks and 6 weeks. Receptor libraries were prepared by RACE. For sequencing, a NextSeq 500 was employed. Library preparation attached unique molecular identifiers to individual cDNA molecules for quantitative, reproducible TCR counting. The paper's data handling went like this. A median of roughly 99,000 TCRs per sample was observed, with a range of about 23,224 to 690,600. V, J and CDR3 annotation of the TCR reads was performed with the Decombinator software suite. Every sample was subsampled to the same number of TCRs (28,000) for the PS versus PT1 abundance plots. Expanded TCRs were defined as absent before sensitization and observed at least eight times at the 2-week time point. TCRdb redid the processing of the public reads, applying fastp at Q25 and MiXCR, and retained in-frame beta chains. Each entry is one CDR3 protein sequence, shown with its most common DNA and genes. TCRdb, rather than the study authors, made the V and J calls. The sample table shows tens of thousands of distinct CDR3 sequences, and about 4% are seen once. Roughly 5.9% of the sample lies in the top ten.

This receptor was identified in a human donor in good health. Some clones in this sample may be carry-over from other donors' samples. In this chain, TRBV25-1 is recombined with TRBJ1-4, with no confident D gene call. Material: whole blood. The CDR3 reads as follows: CASSEVGKDEKLFF. The sequenced DNA is TGTGCCAGCAGTGAAGTCGGGAAGGATGAAAAACTGTTTTTT.